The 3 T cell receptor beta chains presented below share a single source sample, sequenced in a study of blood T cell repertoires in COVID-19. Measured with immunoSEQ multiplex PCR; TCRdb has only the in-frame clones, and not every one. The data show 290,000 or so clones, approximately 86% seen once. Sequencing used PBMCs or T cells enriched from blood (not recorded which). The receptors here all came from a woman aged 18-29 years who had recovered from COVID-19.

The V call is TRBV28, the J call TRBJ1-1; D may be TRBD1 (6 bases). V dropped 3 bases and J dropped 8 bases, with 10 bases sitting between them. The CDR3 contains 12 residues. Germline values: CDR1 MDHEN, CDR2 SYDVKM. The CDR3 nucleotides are TGTGCCAGCAGTTTTGGGCAGGGGGAAGCTTTCTTT. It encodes CASSFGQGEAFF.

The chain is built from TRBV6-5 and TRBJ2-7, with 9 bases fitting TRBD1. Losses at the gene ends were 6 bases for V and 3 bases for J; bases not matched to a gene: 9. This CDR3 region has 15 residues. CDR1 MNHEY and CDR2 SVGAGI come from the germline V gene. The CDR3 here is CASSRDRATNYEQYF. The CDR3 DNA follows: TGTGCCAGCAGCCGGGACAGGGCAACGAACTACGAGCAGTACTTC.

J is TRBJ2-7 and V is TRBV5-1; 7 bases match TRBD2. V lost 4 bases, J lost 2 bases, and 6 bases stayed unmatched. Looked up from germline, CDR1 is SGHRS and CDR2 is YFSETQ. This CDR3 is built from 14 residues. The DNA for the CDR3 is TGCGCCAGCAGCCAGGGACGGGGGGCCTACGAGCAGTACTTC. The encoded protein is CASSQGRGAYEQYF.